One sample yielded the 20 T cell receptor beta chains listed below, sequenced in a study of blood T cell repertoires in COVID-19. Libraries were prepared by immunoSEQ multiplex PCR; TCRdb keeps only in-frame clonotypes and omits some of them. The sample records about 75,000 clones, roughly 90% being singletons. The sequenced material came from peripheral blood. These TCRs come from a human donor in a cohort sampled during active COVID-19.

CDR3 loop: CASSSRDKNQPQHF. In nucleotides, the CDR3 is TGTGCCAGCAGCTCCCGGGACAAAAATCAGCCCCAGCATTTT. V and J are TRBV5-6 and TRBJ1-5, with D perhaps matching TRBD1 (6 bases). The CDR3 covers 14 residues. V lost 3 bases, J lost 4 bases, and 11 bases lay in between. Germline V gene lookup returns CDR1 SGHDT and CDR2 YYEEEE.

The V and J genes are TRBV6-2 or TRBV6-3 and TRBJ1-1; no reliable D call. Per germline, CDR1 MNHEY and CDR2 SVGEGT. This CDR3 is 13 amino acids long. V was shortened by 4 bases and J by 0 bases, with 6 bases between the two germline ends. CDR3 protein: CASSSELNTEAFF. In DNA, the CDR3 is TGTGCCAGCAGTTCAGAACTGAACACTGAAGCTTTCTTT.

The V call is TRBV28, the J call TRBJ2-3, with D maybe TRBD2 (6 bases). CDR1 and CDR2 (germline): MDHEN, SYDVKM. CDR3 length: 14 residues. V gave up 5 bases and J gave up 6 bases, with 15 bases separating them. CDR3 DNA: TGTGCCAGCAGTAGCGGGTCGCGGGGCGATACGCAGTATTTT. This codes for CASSSGSRGDTQYF.

The genes are TRBV18 and TRBJ2-1; 9 bases match TRBD2. Unmatched junction bases numbered 12, after V lost 0 bases and J lost 9 bases. CDR1 is KGHSH, CDR2 LQKENI, per germline. The CDR3 sequence is 17 residues long. CDR3 nucleotides: TGTGCCAGCTCACCACCAAAGACTAGCGGCCAAAGGAGTGAGCAGTTCTTC. Translation gives CASSPPKTSGQRSEQFF. Full variable domain (remainder filled in from reference TRBV18 and TRBJ2-1): NAGVMQNPRHLVRRRGQEARLRCSPMKGHSHVYWYRQLPEEGLKFMVYLQKENIIDESGMPKERFSAEFPKEGPSILRIQQVVRGDSAAYFCASSPPKTSGQRSEQFFGPGTRLTVL.

This chain uses TRBV7-9 with TRBJ2-5; TRBD2 agrees at 14 bases. Germline V gene sequence: CDR1 SEHNR, CDR2 FQNEAQ (reference sequence). The CDR3 is 15 amino acids. With 8 bases clipped from V and 5 bases from J, the junction kept 7 bases outside the gene matches. The CDR3 reads CASGTSGGPPETQYF. The CDR3 DNA follows: TGTGCCAGCGGGACTAGCGGGGGCCCCCCGGAGACCCAGTACTTC.

In DNA, the CDR3 is TGTGCCAGCAGCCCATGGGGACAGGGTAGAAGTAGCTATGGCTACACCTTC. This translates into CASSPWGQGRSSYGYTF. V gene TRBV7-2 combines with J gene TRBJ1-2, with 9 bases aligning to TRBD1. J lost 4 bases, V lost 5 bases, and 14 bases had no gene match. The CDR3 runs 17 residues. Germline values: CDR1 SGHTA, CDR2 FQGNSA.

V usage is TRBV25-1 and J usage is TRBJ1-2; D is undetermined. The CDR3 spans 12 residues. Germline CDR1 MGHDK, CDR2 SYGVNS. V was trimmed by 3 bases and J by 2 bases, leaving 4 bases between them. The CDR3 DNA reads TGTGCCAGCAGTGAGGGCAACTATGGCTACACCTTC. It translates to CASSEGNYGYTF.

The chain has TRBV5-1 and TRBJ2-7; 14 nucleotides align to TRBD2. There are 17 residues in the CDR3. Trimming removed 4 bases from V and 2 bases from J; junction bases left unmatched: 8. Germline-derived CDR1 and CDR2 are SGHRS and YFSETQ. The CDR3, as DNA: TGCGCCAGCAGCGTGGGACTAGCGGGGGCCAGAGCCTACGAGCAGTACTTC. It codes for CASSVGLAGARAYEQYF.

The chain links TRBV3-1 (or the pseudogene TRBV3-2) to TRBJ2-7; TRBD1 agrees at 9 bases. With V trimmed by 2 bases and J by 5 bases, 7 bases remained unmatched. The CDR3 extends over 15 amino acids. CDR1 and CDR2 from the germline V gene are LGHDT and YNNKEL (reference sequence). CDR3: CASSQWTGVEDEQYF. The CDR3 coding sequence is TGTGCCAGCAGCCAATGGACAGGGGTAGAGGACGAGCAGTACTTC.

This clone was seen only once. This rearrangement joins TRBV5-1 to TRBJ2-5, with D possibly being TRBD1 (7 bases). V was shortened by 4 bases and J by 4 bases, with 20 bases between the two germline ends. The CDR3 runs 16 residues. Germline V lookup: CDR1 SGHRS, CDR2 YFSETQ. The CDR3 loop is CASSPRGETTGETQYF. For the CDR3, the DNA is TGCGCCAGCAGCCCCAGGGGGGAAACAACTGGAGAGACCCAGTACTTC.

The chain joins TRBV10-1 to TRBJ2-2; 7 bases match TRBD1. V shed 4 bases, J shed 3 bases, and the junction held 5 bases outside the gene matches. CDR1 and CDR2 from the germline V gene are WNHNN and SYGVQD (reference sequence). The CDR3 totals 15 residues. Written as DNA, the CDR3 is TGCGCCAGCAGTGTGAGACAGGGTGACACCGGGGAGCTGTTTTTT. Its translation is CASSVRQGDTGELFF.

This clone was observed a few times. This chain uses TRBV15 with TRBJ1-1; 7 nucleotides align to TRBD1. This CDR3 region has 14 residues. V gave up 5 bases and J gave up 2 bases; unmatched junction bases: 5. Germline V gene lookup returns CDR1 LNHNV and CDR2 YYDKDF (reference sequence). The CDR3 is CATSEGAGNTEAFF. In DNA form, the CDR3 reads TGTGCCACCAGCGAGGGGGCGGGCAACACTGAAGCTTTCTTT.

The gene calls are TRBV6-1 and TRBJ2-1; 9 nucleotides line up with TRBD2. The V gene's germline CDR1 is MNHNS and CDR2 SASEGT. J was trimmed by 6 bases and V by 3 bases; bases with no gene match: 12. The CDR3 is made up of 17 amino acids. The CDR3 region is CASSDQLGAGGGNEQFF. CDR3 coding DNA: TGTGCCAGCAGTGACCAACTCGGAGCGGGGGGCGGCAATGAGCAGTTCTTC.

V and J are TRBV7-9 and TRBJ2-3; TRBD2 is a possible D gene (6 bases). The CDR3 sequence is 13 residues long. V was clipped by 2 bases and J by 8 bases, with 11 bases between them. Germline assignment: CDR1 SEHNR and CDR2 FQNEAQ (reference sequence). CDR3 nucleotides: TGTGCCAGCAGCTTAACGGAAGCGGGTACGCAGTATTTT. It specifies CASSLTEAGTQYF. Combining the CDR3 with reference TRBV7-9 and TRBJ2-3 gives the whole variable domain DTGVSQNPRHKITKRGQNVTFRCDPISEHNRLYWYRQTLGQGPEFLTYFQNEAQLEKSRLLSDRFSAERPKGSFSTLEIQRTEQGDSAMYLCASSLTEAGTQYFGPGTRLTVL.

J is TRBJ2-7 and V is TRBV6-5, with 7 bases fitting TRBD1. CDR3 length equals 16 residues. Germline loops: CDR1 MNHEY, CDR2 SVGAGI. V dropped 2 bases and J dropped 2; count of bases not matched to a gene: 9. CDR3 sequence (DNA): TGTGCCAGCAGTTACCTGCAGGGGGTTAGCCCCTACGAGCAGTACTTC. This encodes CASSYLQGVSPYEQYF.

The chain links TRBV18 to TRBJ1-6; D unresolved. Trimming took off 8 bases at V and 0 bases at J, with 8 bases between the two ends. Per the germline V gene, CDR1 is KGHSH and CDR2 is LQKENI. This CDR3 has 14 amino acids. This CDR3 is CASSRDSYNSPLHF. DNA of the CDR3: TGTGCCAGCAGCCGGGACTCCTATAATTCACCCCTCCACTTT.

V is TRBV9 and J is TRBJ2-7; 7 bases align to TRBD1. Unmatched junction bases numbered 6, after V lost 0 bases and J lost 6 bases. The length of the CDR3 is 14 residues. CDR1 and CDR2 from the germline V gene are SGDLS and YYNGEE. CDR3 sequence (DNA): TGTGCCAGCAGCGTAGGGCACAGGGGAAGCGAGCAGTACTTC. Protein: CASSVGHRGSEQYF.

This sequence joins TRBV5-5 and TRBJ1-5, with D tentatively TRBD1 (5 bases). The V gene's germline CDR1 is SGHKS and CDR2 YYEKEE (reference sequence). The germline V and J ends were trimmed by 4 bases and 0 bases, with 8 bases remaining between them. The CDR3 runs to 14 residues. The CDR3 sequence: CASSTGYSNQPQHF. The DNA for the CDR3 is TGTGCCAGCAGCACAGGATATAGCAATCAGCCCCAGCATTTT.

This sequence joins TRBV9 and TRBJ2-3; no definite D call. The CDR3 runs to 13 residues. The ends were cut back, 4 bases at V and 4 bases at J, with 10 bases in the middle. Per germline, CDR1 SGDLS and CDR2 YYNGEE. The CDR3: CASSSRVADTQYF. CDR3 bases: TGTGCCAGCAGCTCCCGGGTGGCAGATACGCAGTATTTT.

CDR3: CSVEDGTSGGNEQFF. CDR3 DNA sequence: TGCAGCGTTGAAGATGGGACTAGCGGGGGCAATGAGCAGTTCTTC. The V and J genes are TRBV29-1 and TRBJ2-1; 14 bases fit TRBD2. CDR3 length: 15 amino acids. V shed 0 bases, J shed 6 bases, and the junction held 1 base outside the gene matches. The germline V gene has CDR1 SQVTM and CDR2 ANQGSEA.